This TCR beta chain was retrieved from a study of blood T cell repertoires in COVID-19. Study information: The United States, Italy and Spain provided the acute and convalescent COVID-19 samples. Sources were T cells, B-cell-depleted T cells, or PBMCs; the material itself was cDNA or gDNA.

Enrolled through a virtual design, the participants were between 18 and 89 years of age and came from under 30 US areas. Authors' methods: Using reference gene primer amplification, nucleated cell counts were estimated. The table came from immunoSEQ multiplex PCR; TCRdb's copy has only in-frame clones and leaves some out. V and J calls and clone size are given by that table; D and trimming were obtained from the DNA. The sample has about 200,000 clones, 65% to 85% seen once. The CDR3 sequence is 15 residues long. After removal of 1 base from V and 0 bases from J, the junction contained 2 bases not matched to a gene. Germline V gene lookup returns CDR1 KGHSH and CDR2 LQKENI. This clone was seen a handful of times.

The chain joins TRBV18 to TRBJ1-1; 7 nucleotides agree with TRBD1. Sample: PBMCs or T cells enriched from blood (not recorded which). The TCR originated in a man in his forties who had recovered from COVID-19. CDR3 DNA sequence: TGTGCCAGCTCACCACGACAGGGTATGAACACTGAAGCTTTCTTT. Its protein product is CASSPRQGMNTEAFF.